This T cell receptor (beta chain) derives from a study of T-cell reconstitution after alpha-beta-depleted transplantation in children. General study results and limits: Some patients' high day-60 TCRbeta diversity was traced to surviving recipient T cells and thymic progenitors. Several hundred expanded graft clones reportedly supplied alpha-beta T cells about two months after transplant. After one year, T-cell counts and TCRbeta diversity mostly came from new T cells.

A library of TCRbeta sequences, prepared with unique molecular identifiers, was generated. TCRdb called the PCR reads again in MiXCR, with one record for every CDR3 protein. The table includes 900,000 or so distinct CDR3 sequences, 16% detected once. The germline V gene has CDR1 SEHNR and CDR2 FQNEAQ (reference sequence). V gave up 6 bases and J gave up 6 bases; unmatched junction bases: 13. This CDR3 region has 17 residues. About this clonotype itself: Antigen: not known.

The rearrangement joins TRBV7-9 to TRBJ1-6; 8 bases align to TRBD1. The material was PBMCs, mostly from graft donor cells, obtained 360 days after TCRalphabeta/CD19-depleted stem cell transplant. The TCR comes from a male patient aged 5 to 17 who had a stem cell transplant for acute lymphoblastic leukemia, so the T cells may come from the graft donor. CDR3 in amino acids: CASRPGQGRALNSPLHF. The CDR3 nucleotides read TGTGCCAGCAGACCAGGACAGGGAAGGGCACTTAATTCACCCCTCCACTTT. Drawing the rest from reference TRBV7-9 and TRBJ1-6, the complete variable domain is DTGVSQNPRHKITKRGQNVTFRCDPISEHNRLYWYRQTLGQGPEFLTYFQNEAQLEKSRLLSDRFSAERPKGSFSTLEIQRTEQGDSAMYLCASRPGQGRALNSPLHFGNGTRLTVT.